This T cell receptor (beta chain) was recorded in a study of OX40 agonist ivuxolimab in advanced cancers. Study outcomes and limitations: Dose levels from 0.1 to 3.0 mg/kg saw CD4+ and CD8+ blood T cells expand clonally by week 6.

Concerning this clone: Its antigen is as yet unknown.

Assay: immunoSEQ multiplex PCR; the TCRdb copy retains only in-frame clones and omits some. The sample lists roughly 93,000 clones, less than 95% occurring once. The V gene's germline CDR1 is ENHRY and CDR2 SYGVKD. Between the trimmed V and J ends, which lost 8 bases and 3 bases, there was a span of 11 bases. There are 13 residues in the CDR3. The chain has TRBV10-3 and TRBJ1-5; D perhaps matches TRBD1 (6 bases). This TCR was sampled from an adult with an advanced solid tumor such as melanoma, head and neck, liver or kidney cancer. Here the sequenced sample was CD4+ or CD8+ T cells sorted from blood, taken in a trial of the OX40 agonist ivuxolimab. The CDR3 here is CAIGGQNNQPQHF. CDR3 bases: TGTGCCATCGGGGGGCAGAACAATCAGCCCCAGCATTTT.